This TCR beta chain originates from a study of blood T cell repertoires in COVID-19. Overall study context: Nucleic acid was either cDNA or gDNA, and it came from T cells, B-cell-depleted T cells, or PBMCs.

Patients of the Seattle cohort, enrolled during active infection, were followed longitudinally. The authors' processing: It was from reference gene primer amplification that nucleated cell counts were estimated. Produced via immunoSEQ multiplex PCR; TCRdb's table is partial and in-frame only. That table is the source of V, J and clone size, and D and trimming were worked out from the DNA. The sample contains nearly 350,000 clones, 75% to 90% of which appear only once. The V and J ends lost 0 bases and 0 bases respectively, with 15 bases between them. The CDR3 runs 18 residues. Per the germline V gene, CDR1 is LNHDA and CDR2 is SQIVND (reference sequence).

The sequence came from a woman in her fifties or sixties with COVID-19, enrolled during active disease. Input material: peripheral blood. V gene TRBV19 combines with J gene TRBJ1-3; D perhaps matches TRBD1 (6 bases). The CDR3 sequence is CASSIDVGRGYSGNTIYF. The CDR3 DNA sequence: TGTGCCAGTAGTATAGATGTCGGCAGGGGATACTCTGGAAACACCATATATTTT.